One and the same sample provided the 24 T cell receptor beta chains below, sequenced in a study of OX40 agonist ivuxolimab in advanced cancers. Profiling relied on immunoSEQ multiplex PCR, and the TCRdb table lists in-frame clones only, not all of them. The sample yields fewer than 25,000 clones, 70% to 90% seen once. This specimen was CD4+ or CD8+ T cells sorted from blood, taken in a trial of the OX40 agonist ivuxolimab. The receptors here all came from an adult with an advanced solid tumor such as melanoma, head and neck, liver or kidney cancer.

The rearrangement joins TRBV9 to TRBJ2-2, with D possibly being TRBD2 (6 bases). Germline loops: CDR1 SGDLS, CDR2 YYNGEE. The V end lost 4 bases, the J end lost 4 bases, and 14 bases lay between the germline ends. The CDR3 is made up of 15 amino acids. The CDR3 bases are TGTGCCAGCAGCCCTTCGGGACTCGCCACCGGGGAGCTGTTTTTT. It encodes CASSPSGLATGELFF.

This chain uses TRBV11-2 with TRBJ1-2; 7 bases agree with TRBD1. The CDR3 sequence is 14 residues long. Looked up from germline, CDR1 is SGHAT and CDR2 is FQNNGV. Trimming removed 5 bases from V and 2 bases from J; junction bases left unmatched: 5. The CDR3 loop is CASSPQGPNYGYTF. The CDR3 DNA sequence: TGTGCCAGCAGCCCACAGGGGCCCAACTATGGCTACACCTTC.

This clone was observed a few times. This chain uses TRBV9 with TRBJ2-1, with D perhaps matching TRBD1 (5 bases). The CDR3 length is 15 residues. V was pared by 0 bases and J by 0 bases, with 7 bases between. Germline V CDR1 and CDR2: SGDLS, YYNGEE. The CDR3 loop is CASSVEDSSYNEQFF. Written as DNA, the CDR3 is TGTGCCAGCAGCGTAGAAGACAGCTCCTACAATGAGCAGTTCTTC.

The CDR3 loop is CASSKQGEGEPQHF. CDR3 nucleotides: TGTGCCAGTAGTAAGCAGGGGGAGGGGGAGCCCCAGCATTTT. The chain links TRBV19 to TRBJ1-5; 7 bases match TRBD1. The junction had 8 bases not matched to a gene; V was cut back by 4 bases and J by 8 bases. The CDR3 spans 14 residues. Germline values: CDR1 LNHDA, CDR2 SQIVND (reference sequence). Complete variable domain (other parts from reference TRBV19 and TRBJ1-5): DGGITQSPKYLFRKEGQNVTLSCEQNLNHDAMYWYRQDPGQGLRLIYYSQIVNDFQKGDIAEGYSVSREKKESFPLTVTSAQKNPTAFYLCASSKQGEGEPQHFGDGTRLSIL.

The chain joins TRBV7-9 to TRBJ2-3, with a weak D call TRBD2 (7 bases). The V and J ends lost 0 bases and 0 bases respectively, with 13 bases between them. The germline V gene has CDR1 SEHNR and CDR2 FQNEAQ (reference sequence). The CDR3 extends over 17 amino acids. CDR3 residues: CASSLAGGATSTDTQYF. The CDR3 nucleotides are TGTGCCAGCAGCTTAGCGGGGGGGGCCACTAGCACAGATACGCAGTATTTT.

The rearrangement uses TRBV6-1 and TRBJ2-4, with 7 bases that match TRBD1. The CDR3 is 16 residues long. The germline CDR1 and CDR2 sequences are MNHNS and SASEGT. Trimming removed 3 bases from V and 1 base from J; junction bases left unmatched: 6. CDR3 amino acids: CASSERQGLAKNIQYF. The CDR3 region has the DNA TGTGCCAGCAGTGAGCGACAGGGTCTCGCCAAAAACATTCAGTACTTC.

This chain connects TRBV5-4 to TRBJ1-6; D is ambiguous. There are 13 residues in the CDR3. Per germline, CDR1 SGHNT and CDR2 YYREEE (reference sequence). V shed 0 bases and J shed 9 bases, with 7 bases lying between them. DNA of the CDR3: TGTGCCAGCAGCTTGGACAGTCTTTCACCCCTCCACTTT. This codes for CASSLDSLSPLHF. Combining the CDR3 with reference TRBV5-4 and TRBJ1-6 gives the whole variable domain ETGVTQSPTHLIKTRGQQVTLRCSSQSGHNTVSWYQQALGQGPQFIFQYYREEENGRGNFPPRFSGLQFPNYSSELNVNALELDDSALYLCASSLDSLSPLHFGNGTRLTVT.

The genes are TRBV13 and TRBJ2-7; D may be TRBD1 (6 bases). CDR1 and CDR2 (germline): PRHDT, FYEKMQ (reference sequence). This CDR3 is built from 15 residues. Deletions cut 3 bases from V and 6 bases from J, with 18 bases between. CDR3 sequence: CASSLTPLQGIEQYF. CDR3 in DNA: TGTGCCAGCAGCTTGACCCCCCTCCAGGGGATCGAGCAGTACTTC.

The chain combines TRBV2 with TRBJ1-5; D unclear. Germline lookup yields CDR1 SNHLY and CDR2 FYNNEI. The V end lost 10 bases, the J end lost 0 bases, and 16 bases lay between the germline ends. CDR3 length equals 15 residues. The CDR3, as DNA: TGTGCCAAAGGTTTCGGACTGAATAGCAATCAGCCCCAGCATTTT. Its protein is CAKGFGLNSNQPQHF. Full variable domain (rest looked up from reference TRBV2 and TRBJ1-5): EPEVTQTPSHQVTQMGQEVILRCVPISNHLYFYWYRQILGQKVEFLVSFYNNEISEKSEIFDDQFSVERPDGSNFTLKIRSTKLEDSAMYFCAKGFGLNSNQPQHFGDGTRLSIL.

The CDR3 sequence: CASIPMQHGPYEQYF. CDR3 DNA sequence: TGTGCCAGCATTCCCATGCAGCATGGGCCTTACGAGCAGTACTTC. The chain couples TRBV6-1 to TRBJ2-7; D call uncertain. There are 15 residues in the CDR3. Germline assignment: CDR1 MNHNS and CDR2 SASEGT. The germline V and J ends were trimmed by 7 bases and 4 bases, with 20 bases remaining between them.

The J gene is TRBJ2-7, the V gene TRBV9, with unresolved D. CDR3 length: 14 amino acids. The germline V gene has CDR1 SGDLS and CDR2 YYNGEE. The ends were cut back, 0 bases at V and 4 bases at J, with 11 bases in the middle. In nucleotides, the CDR3 is TGTGCCAGCAGCGTAGGGCAGCGCCCTTACGAGCAGTACTTC. Its protein is CASSVGQRPYEQYF.

The rearrangement links TRBV11-2 to TRBJ2-3; 11 bases are shared with TRBD2. The CDR3 extends over 16 amino acids. In germline, CDR1 is SGHAT, CDR2 FQNNGV. V lost 3 bases, J lost 1 base, and 3 bases stayed unmatched. CDR3: CASSLGLAVRTDTQYF. CDR3 nucleotides: TGTGCCAGCAGCTTGGGACTAGCGGTTCGCACAGATACGCAGTATTTT.

V is TRBV9 and J is TRBJ2-2; 12 bases fit TRBD1. The CDR3 extends over 17 amino acids. The germline V gene has CDR1 SGDLS and CDR2 YYNGEE. The trim removed 3 bases at V and 4 bases at J, leaving 7 bases unmatched. CDR3 residues: CASSAHRDRGLTGELFF. The DNA for the CDR3 is TGTGCCAGCAGCGCACACCGGGACAGGGGGCTCACCGGGGAGCTGTTTTTT. Full variable domain (remainder filled in from reference TRBV9 and TRBJ2-2): DSGVTQTPKHLITATGQRVTLRCSPRSGDLSVYWYQQSLDQGLQFLIQYYNGEERAKGNILERFSAQQFPDLHSELNLSSLELGDSALYFCASSAHRDRGLTGELFFGEGSRLTVL.

This rearrangement joins TRBV27 to TRBJ2-5, with a possible D match to TRBD2 (6 bases). The CDR3 is 16 amino acids. Germline assignment: CDR1 MNHEY and CDR2 SMNVEV (reference sequence). The germline V and J ends were trimmed by 6 bases and 0 bases, with 17 bases remaining between them. The CDR3 region has the DNA TGTGCCAGCAGCGCCGGGGTAGCGGCGTACCAAGAGACCCAGTACTTC. Its protein product is CASSAGVAAYQETQYF.

The chain combines TRBV13 with TRBJ1-4; D is unclear. Germline CDR1 reads PRHDT; CDR2 reads FYEKMQ (reference sequence). V lost 5 bases and J 7 bases, leaving 8 bases between the germline ends. The CDR3 extends over 12 amino acids. As DNA, the CDR3 is TGTGCCAGCAGCGAACAAGGTGAAAAACTGTTTTTT. Translated, it gives CASSEQGEKLFF.

This clone was detected only once. The V and J genes are TRBV29-1 and TRBJ2-7, with 10 bases lining up with TRBD1. With 4 bases clipped from V and 2 bases from J, the junction kept 5 bases outside the gene matches. The germline gives CDR1 SQVTM, CDR2 ANQGSEA. The CDR3 is made up of 14 amino acids. The CDR3 DNA reads as TGCAGCGTTGGGGACAGGGGAGCGACCTACGAGCAGTACTTC. Translated, it gives CSVGDRGATYEQYF.

This clone has a single count. The chain joins TRBV9 to TRBJ2-1; 8 bases are a match to TRBD2. Losses at the gene ends were 4 bases for V and 0 bases for J; bases not matched to a gene: 6. Germline V CDR1 and CDR2: SGDLS, YYNGEE. The CDR3 sequence is 16 residues long. The CDR3 is CASSHPGGASYNEQFF. The CDR3 DNA follows: TGTGCCAGCAGCCACCCCGGGGGGGCCTCCTACAATGAGCAGTTCTTC.

The rearrangement joins TRBV7-6 to TRBJ2-7, with 8 bases aligning to TRBD1. This CDR3 is 14 amino acids long. The V segment lost 2 bases and the J segment 2 bases; nucleotides outside the gene matches: 2. Germline V gene sequence: CDR1 SGHVS, CDR2 FNYEAQ. The CDR3 sequence: CASSLTQGAYEQYF. The CDR3, as DNA: TGTGCCAGCAGCTTAACACAGGGGGCCTACGAGCAGTACTTC.

The CDR3 DNA reads TGCGCCAGCAGCCAAGCGGGGTCGGTCCAGCCCCAGCATTTT. This sequence encodes CASSQAGSVQPQHF. The chain couples TRBV4-1 to TRBJ1-5; no reliable D call. Germline lookup yields CDR1 MGHRA and CDR2 YSYEKL. The CDR3 extends over 14 amino acids. V was clipped by 1 base and J by 7 bases, with 11 bases between them.

The V gene is TRBV15, the J gene TRBJ2-1; the D gene could be TRBD1 or TRBD2 (5 bases each). CDR3 length: 15 residues. The germline gives CDR1 LNHNV, CDR2 YYDKDF (reference sequence). V lost 1 base and J lost 8, with 15 bases in between. The CDR3 DNA is TGTGCCACCAGCAGAGCCAGGGTTTTGAGGGATGAGCAGTTCTTC. Translation: CATSRARVLRDEQFF.

DNA of the CDR3: TGTGCCAGCAGCTTGTCCCGGGACAGGGGGAAGGAGGCTGAAGCTTTCTTT. Its protein is CASSLSRDRGKEAEAFF. The chain is built from TRBV7-9 and TRBJ1-1; TRBD1 agrees at 11 bases. Germline V gene lookup returns CDR1 SEHNR and CDR2 FQNEAQ (reference sequence). The length of the CDR3 is 17 residues. V gave up 3 bases and J gave up 6 bases; unmatched junction bases: 12. Full variable domain (rest looked up from reference TRBV7-9 and TRBJ1-1): DTGVSQNPRHKITKRGQNVTFRCDPISEHNRLYWYRQTLGQGPEFLTYFQNEAQLEKSRLLSDRFSAERPKGSFSTLEIQRTEQGDSAMYLCASSLSRDRGKEAEAFFGQGTRLTVV.

With regard to this clone: The junction does not match germline at one end; this may be a read error. The chain's CDR3 is CASSLTGNTDTQYF. Written as DNA, the CDR3 is TGTGCTAGCAGCTTAACAGGCAACACAGATACGCAGTATTTT. The chain recombines TRBV7-7 with TRBJ2-3; tentative D call: TRBD1 (5 bases). This CDR3 spans 14 amino acids. The germline gives CDR1 SSHAT, CDR2 FNYEAQ (reference sequence).

The table lists this clone with a count of one. The V call is TRBV5-5, the J call TRBJ2-7; maybe TRBD2 (6 bases). Between the trimmed V and J ends, which lost 0 bases and 4 bases, there was a span of 8 bases. The germline V gene encodes CDR1 SGHKS and CDR2 YYEKEE (reference sequence). The CDR3 consists of 13 residues. This CDR3 is CASSLAGTYEQYF. The DNA of the CDR3 is TGTGCCAGCAGCTTGGCAGGGACTTACGAGCAGTACTTC.

V usage is TRBV27 and J usage is TRBJ2-3, with 9 bases aligning to TRBD2. The CDR3 contains 17 residues. Germline V CDR1 and CDR2: MNHEY, SMNVEV (reference sequence). V was clipped by 1 base and J by 1 base; unmatched bases: 6. The CDR3 protein is CASSLFLAGGRTDTQYF. The CDR3 DNA sequence: TGTGCCAGCAGTTTATTCCTTGCGGGAGGGCGCACAGATACGCAGTATTTT.